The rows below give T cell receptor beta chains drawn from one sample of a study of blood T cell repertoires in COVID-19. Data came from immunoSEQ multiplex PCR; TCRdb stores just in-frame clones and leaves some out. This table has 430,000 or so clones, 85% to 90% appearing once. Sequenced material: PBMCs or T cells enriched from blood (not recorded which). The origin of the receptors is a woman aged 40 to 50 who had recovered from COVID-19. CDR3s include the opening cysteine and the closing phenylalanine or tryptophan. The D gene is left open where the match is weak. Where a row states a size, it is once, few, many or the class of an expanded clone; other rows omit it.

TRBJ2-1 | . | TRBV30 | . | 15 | CAWSVGAGYSSEQFF | TGTGCCTGGAGTGTGGGGGCAGGTTACTCTAGTGAGCAGTTCTTC
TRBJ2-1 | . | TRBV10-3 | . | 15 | CAIRTEQGTLSQQFF | TGTGCCATCAGAACCGAGCAAGGGACTTTAAGTCAGCAGTTCTTC
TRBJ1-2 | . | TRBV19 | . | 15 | CASSYLRGTRWGYTF | TGTGCCAGTAGCTACCTCAGGGGTACGCGATGGGGCTACACCTTC
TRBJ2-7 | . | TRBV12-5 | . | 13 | CASSPGAGYEQYF | TGTGCTAGTTCCCCGGGAGCTGGCTACGAGCAGTACTTC
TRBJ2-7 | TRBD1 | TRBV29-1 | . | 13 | CSVLQGATYEQYF | TGCAGCGTTTTACAGGGGGCAACCTACGAGCAGTACTTC
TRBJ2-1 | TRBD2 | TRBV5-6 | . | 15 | CASSLRLAVYNEQFF | TGTGCCAGCAGCTTAAGACTAGCGGTATACAATGAGCAGTTCTTC
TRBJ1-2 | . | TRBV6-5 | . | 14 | CASSYRGGNYGYTF | TGTGCCAGCAGTTACCGGGGGGGAAACTATGGCTACACCTTC
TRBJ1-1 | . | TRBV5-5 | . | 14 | CASSLEARGTEAFF | TGTGCCAGCAGCTTGGAGGCGCGGGGCACTGAAGCTTTCTTT
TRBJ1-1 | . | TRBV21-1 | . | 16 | CASSKASDRVNTEAFF | TGTGCCAGCAGCAAAGCTTCAGACAGGGTAAACACTGAAGCTTTCTTT
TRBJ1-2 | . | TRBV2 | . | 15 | CASRPAQVFNYGYTF | TGTGCCAGCAGACCAGCTCAGGTTTTTAACTATGGCTACACCTTC
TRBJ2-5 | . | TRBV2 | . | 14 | CASRGFRDTETQYF | TGTGCCAGCAGGGGGTTCCGGGACACGGAGACCCAGTACTTC
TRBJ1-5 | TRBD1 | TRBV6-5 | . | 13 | CASRGQGVQPQHF | TGTGCCAGCAGGGGACAGGGGGTCCAGCCCCAGCATTTT
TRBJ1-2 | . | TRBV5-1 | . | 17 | CASSRGGGQPQNYGYTF | TGCGCCAGCAGCCGAGGCGGGGGCCAGCCGCAGAACTATGGCTACACCTTC
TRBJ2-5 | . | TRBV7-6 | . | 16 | CASSLGWGASQETQYF | TGTGCCAGCAGCTTAGGATGGGGAGCTTCTCAAGAGACCCAGTACTTC
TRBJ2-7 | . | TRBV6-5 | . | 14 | CASRSQGTTYEQYF | TGTGCCAGCAGGAGTCAGGGGACGACCTACGAGCAGTACTTC
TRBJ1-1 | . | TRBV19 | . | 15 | CASSPRTVMNTEAFF | TGTGCCAGTAGTCCCCGGACAGTTATGAACACTGAAGCTTTCTTT
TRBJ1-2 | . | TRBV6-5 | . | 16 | CASSYSGGIPNYGYTF | TGTGCCAGCAGTTACTCGGGGGGGATACCTAACTATGGCTACACCTTC
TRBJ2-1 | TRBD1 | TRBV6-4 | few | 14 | CASKPGQGGNEQFF | TGTGCCAGCAAACCTGGACAGGGTGGCAATGAGCAGTTCTTC
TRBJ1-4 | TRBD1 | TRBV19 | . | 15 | CASNDRATANEKLFF | TGTGCCAGTAACGACAGGGCTACCGCTAATGAAAAACTGTTTTTT
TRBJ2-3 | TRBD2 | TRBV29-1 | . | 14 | CSVVGTSGRDTQYF | TGCAGCGTTGTAGGGACTAGCGGGAGAGATACGCAGTATTTT
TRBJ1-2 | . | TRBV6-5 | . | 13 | CASSTGFPYGYTF | TGTGCCAGCAGTACAGGGTTTCCATATGGCTACACCTTC
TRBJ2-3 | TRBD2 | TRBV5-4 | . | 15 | CASSLSSGSADTQYF | TGTGCCAGCAGCTTATCGAGCGGGAGCGCAGATACGCAGTATTTT
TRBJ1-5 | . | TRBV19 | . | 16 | CASSHLDGGGNQPQHF | TGTGCCAGTAGTCACCTGGACGGAGGAGGCAATCAGCCCCAGCATTTT
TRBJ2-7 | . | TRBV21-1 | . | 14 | CASSKLDKPYEQYF | TGTGCCAGCAGCAAACTGGACAAACCTTACGAGCAGTACTTC
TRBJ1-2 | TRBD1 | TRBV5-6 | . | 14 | CASSFPTGNYGYTF | TGTGCCAGCAGCTTCCCGACAGGGAACTATGGCTACACCTTC
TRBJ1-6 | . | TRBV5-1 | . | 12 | CASSERLSPLHF | TGCGCCAGCAGCGAGCGGTTGTCACCCCTCCACTTT
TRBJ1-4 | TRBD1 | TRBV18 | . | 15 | CASSPGTGAQEKLFF | TGTGCCAGCTCACCAGGGACAGGGGCGCAAGAAAAACTGTTTTTT
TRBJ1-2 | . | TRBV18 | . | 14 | CASSPRPANYGYTF | TGTGCCAGCTCACCACGGCCAGCTAACTATGGCTACACCTTC
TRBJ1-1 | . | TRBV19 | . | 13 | CASSRRGNTEAFF | TGTGCCAGTAGCCGCAGGGGGAACACTGAAGCTTTCTTT
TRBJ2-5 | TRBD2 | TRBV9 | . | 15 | CASSVVAGVQETQYF | TGTGCCAGCAGCGTAGTAGCGGGAGTACAAGAGACCCAGTACTTC
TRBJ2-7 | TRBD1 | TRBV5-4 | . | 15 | CASSRSGTGIYEQYF | TGTGCCAGCAGTCGTTCCGGGACAGGGATCTACGAGCAGTACTTC
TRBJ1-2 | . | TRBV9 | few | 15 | CASSVARQGHYGYTF | TGTGCCAGCAGCGTAGCGCGGCAGGGCCACTATGGCTACACCTTC
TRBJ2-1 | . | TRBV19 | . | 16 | CASSAKGQTSYNEQFF | TGTGCCAGTAGTGCAAAAGGACAGACCTCCTACAATGAGCAGTTCTTC
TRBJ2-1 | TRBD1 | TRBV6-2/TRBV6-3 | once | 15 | CASSLGQGPSNEQFF | TGTGCCAGCAGTCTCGGACAGGGGCCTTCCAATGAGCAGTTCTTC
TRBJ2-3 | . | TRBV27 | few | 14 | CASSVWGEPDTQYF | TGTGCCAGCTCCGTGTGGGGGGAGCCAGATACGCAGTATTTT
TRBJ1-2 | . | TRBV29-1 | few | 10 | CSVAAVNYTF | TGCAGCGTTGCCGCAGTCAACTACACCTTC
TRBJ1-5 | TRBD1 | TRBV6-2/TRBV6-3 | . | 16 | CASSWEQGEINQPQHF | TGTGCCAGCAGTTGGGAACAGGGGGAGATCAATCAGCCCCAGCATTTT
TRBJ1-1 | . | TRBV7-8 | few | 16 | CASSLNAGRVETEAFF | TGTGCCAGCAGCCTAAACGCAGGGAGGGTTGAGACTGAAGCTTTCTTT
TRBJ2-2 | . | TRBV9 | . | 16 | CASSVATSANTGELFF | TGTGCCAGCAGCGTAGCTACAAGCGCAAACACCGGGGAGCTGTTTTTT
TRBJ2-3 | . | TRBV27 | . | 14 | CASTTGGGVDTQYF | TGTGCCAGCACTACCGGAGGAGGGGTAGATACGCAGTATTTT
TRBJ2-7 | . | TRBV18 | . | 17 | CASSPISDTSFSYEQYF | TGTGCCAGCTCACCAATCTCCGACACATCCTTCTCCTACGAGCAGTACTTC
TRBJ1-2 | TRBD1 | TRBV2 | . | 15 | CASSYKQGAVYGYTF | TGTGCCAGCAGCTATAAACAGGGGGCGGTCTATGGCTACACCTTC
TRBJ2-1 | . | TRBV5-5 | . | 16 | CASSLRVTNIYNEQFF | TGTGCCAGCAGCCTTCGGGTTACGAACATCTACAATGAGCAGTTCTTC